The 18 T cell receptor beta chains in this list originate from one sample, sequenced in a study of B cell selection in AIRE deficiency. Conventional CD4 T cells were sorted as CD4+CD127+ cells. Sequenced by immunoSEQ multiplex PCR; TCRdb stores in-frame clones only, minus some. The sample shows 20,000 to 30,000 clones, about 96% of them seen only once. The sequencing input was conventional CD4+ T cells sorted from PBMCs. The source is a human donor with AIRE deficiency.

This clone appeared once. The chain carries TRBV27 and TRBJ1-1; 12 bases align to TRBD1. The CDR3 length is 18 residues. Germline CDR1 and CDR2: MNHEY and SMNVEV (reference sequence). J gave up 1 base and V 2 bases, and 8 bases lay outside the gene matches. Here the CDR3 reads CASSLALGQGAANTEAFF. The CDR3 DNA follows: TGTGCCAGCAGTTTAGCATTGGGACAGGGGGCCGCGAACACTGAAGCTTTCTTT.

This clone showed up just once. This sequence joins TRBV7-9 and TRBJ2-7; a weak D match, TRBD2 (5 bases). V gave up 1 base and J gave up 7 bases, with 14 bases separating them. Germline CDR1 is SEHNR and CDR2 is FQNEAQ (reference sequence). CDR3 length: 14 residues. The CDR3 here is CASSLVDYGREQYF. The DNA for the CDR3 is TGTGCCAGCAGCTTAGTCGACTACGGGCGAGAGCAGTACTTC. Using reference TRBV7-9 and TRBJ2-7 for the parts outside the CDR3, the full variable domain is DTGVSQNPRHKITKRGQNVTFRCDPISEHNRLYWYRQTLGQGPEFLTYFQNEAQLEKSRLLSDRFSAERPKGSFSTLEIQRTEQGDSAMYLCASSLVDYGREQYFGPGTRLTVT.

The gene calls are TRBV5-5 and TRBJ2-5; a weak D match, TRBD2 (6 bases). V was pared by 1 base and J by 5 bases, with 18 bases between. The CDR3 is made up of 16 amino acids. Germline V gene sequence: CDR1 SGHKS, CDR2 YYEKEE (reference sequence). In DNA form, the CDR3 reads TGTGCCAGCAGCTTGACACTAGCCCCCCGCAGGGAGACCCAGTACTTC. This codes for CASSLTLAPRRETQYF. The full variable domain, with the rest looked up from reference TRBV5-5 and TRBJ2-5, is DAGVTQSPTHLIKTRGQQVTLRCSPISGHKSVSWYQQVLGQGPQFIFQYYEKEERGRGNFPDRFSARQFPNYSSELNVNALLLGDSALYLCASSLTLAPRRETQYFGPGTRLLVL.

The rearrangement uses TRBV9 and TRBJ1-4, with 7 bases lining up with TRBD1. This CDR3 is built from 15 residues. Per germline, CDR1 SGDLS and CDR2 YYNGEE. The V gene end was trimmed by 3 bases and the J gene end by 7 bases; junction bases not matched to a gene: 9. This CDR3 is CASSGGGRAAEKLFF. The CDR3 region has the DNA TGTGCCAGCAGCGGAGGGGGCAGGGCGGCTGAAAAACTGTTTTTT.

The V call is TRBV7-2, the J call TRBJ1-5; possibly TRBD1 for D (5 bases). CDR1 SGHTA and CDR2 FQGNSA come from the germline V gene. This CDR3 is built from 15 residues. V gave up 5 bases and J gave up 0 bases, with 11 bases separating them. CDR3 in DNA: TGTGCCAGCAGCCGGACATACAATAGCAATCAGCCCCAGCATTTT. Residues: CASSRTYNSNQPQHF.

This rearrangement joins TRBV5-5 to TRBJ2-3, with D possibly matching TRBD2 (6 bases). This CDR3 has 16 residues. V gave up 4 bases and J gave up 2 bases, with 17 bases separating them. Germline V gene sequence: CDR1 SGHKS, CDR2 YYEKEE (reference sequence). The CDR3 nucleotides read TGTGCCAGCAGCCCCACGGCCCGGGACTTCACAGATACGCAGTATTTT. It codes for CASSPTARDFTDTQYF.

J is TRBJ2-1 and V is TRBV10-1; maybe TRBD2 (6 bases). This CDR3 spans 15 amino acids. V was shortened by 3 bases and J by 2 bases, with 11 bases between the two germline ends. Germline assignment: CDR1 WNHNN and CDR2 SYGVQD (reference sequence). CDR3 sequence: CASSDWGEPYNEQFF. The DNA for the CDR3 is TGCGCCAGCAGTGATTGGGGGGAACCCTACAATGAGCAGTTCTTC.

The J gene is TRBJ1-4, the V gene TRBV6-1; unclear D gene. V was clipped by 0 bases and J by 8 bases, with 19 bases between them. Germline-derived CDR1 and CDR2 are MNHNS and SASEGT. This CDR3 has 17 amino acids. CDR3 DNA sequence: TGTGCCAGCAGTGAAGCCGGGGTGGGCAGGCGGCAAGAAAAACTGTTTTTT. As protein: CASSEAGVGRRQEKLFF.

The chain employs TRBV1 and TRBJ2-1; no DNA check was done on the table's D call, TRBD2. TRBV1 counts as a pseudogene. There are 16 residues in the CDR3. The CDR3 region has the DNA TGCACCAGCAGCCAAGGTGCCAGATTACTACAATGTGAGCAGTTCTTC. It yields the protein CTSSQGARLLQCEQFF.

This chain uses TRBV7-8 with TRBJ2-3; D not certain. CDR1 is SGHVS, CDR2 FQNEAQ, per germline. This CDR3 contains 14 residues. The germline V and J ends were trimmed by 3 bases and 4 bases, with 11 bases remaining between them. Here the CDR3 DNA reads TGTGCCAGCAGCTTCGATCGAGGCGCAGATACGCAGTATTTT. It specifies CASSFDRGADTQYF.

V and J are TRBV2 and TRBJ2-1, with 9 bases aligning to TRBD2. J gave up 13 bases and V 1 base, and 11 bases lay outside the gene matches. The germline V gene encodes CDR1 SNHLY and CDR2 FYNNEI. This CDR3 has 15 amino acids. CDR3 DNA sequence: TGTGCCAGCAGTGAAGGGGGGGGACTAGCCAACATACAGTTCTTC. It translates to CASSEGGGLANIQFF.

The chain is built from TRBV7-2 and TRBJ2-3; D is ambiguous. The V gene's germline CDR1 is SGHTA and CDR2 FQGNSA. CDR3 length: 13 amino acids. V was trimmed by 0 bases and J by 6 bases, leaving 7 bases between them. CDR3 sequence (DNA): TGTGCCAGCAGCTTAGCGGGTCTGGATACGCAGTATTTT. It yields the protein CASSLAGLDTQYF. The variable domain in full, completed from reference TRBV7-2 and TRBJ2-3, reads GAGVSQSPSNKVTEKGKDVELRCDPISGHTALYWYRQSLGQGLEFLIYFQGNSAPDKSGLPSDRFSAERTGGSVSTLTIQRTQQEDSAVYLCASSLAGLDTQYFGPGTRLTVL.

The chain employs TRBV7-9 and TRBJ2-7, with TRBD2 matching 11 bases. V shed 2 bases, J shed 0 bases, and the junction held 3 bases outside the gene matches. The CDR3 extends over 16 amino acids. Germline loops: CDR1 SEHNR, CDR2 FQNEAQ (reference sequence). The CDR3 region is CASSLTLAGGSYEQYF. The CDR3 region has the DNA TGTGCCAGCAGCTTAACTCTAGCGGGAGGCTCCTACGAGCAGTACTTC.

The genes are TRBV2 and TRBJ2-5; TRBD2 matches at 7 bases. Matching the DNA end better, TRBJ2-7 makes the J call doubtful. Germline V gives CDR1 SNHLY, CDR2 FYNNEI. The CDR3 length is 13 residues. DNA for the CDR3: TGTGCCAGTAGGGGAGGGGTCTCCTACGAGCAGTACTTC. This encodes CASRGGVSYEQYF.

This clone was seen a few times. The chain links TRBV19 to TRBJ1-5; D is ambiguous. Germline CDR1 reads LNHDA; CDR2 reads SQIVND (reference sequence). Trimming pared 8 bases from V and 5 bases from J, leaving 16 bases between. This CDR3 is 14 amino acids long. CDR3 loop: CASSKRQNYQPQHF. CDR3 nucleotides: TGTGCCAGTTCAAAAAGGCAGAACTATCAGCCCCAGCATTTT.

This chain uses TRBV11-1 with TRBJ2-7, with 11 positions matching TRBD1. Germline assignment: CDR1 SGHAT and CDR2 FQDESV (reference sequence). The CDR3 totals 15 residues. V was pared by 5 bases and J by 6 bases, with 9 bases of the junction left unmatched. CDR3 sequence (DNA): TGTGCCAGCAGCCCGAGGACAGGGGGCGGACCCGAGCAGTACTTC. It encodes CASSPRTGGGPEQYF.

The genes are TRBV19 and TRBJ2-7; the D gene is possibly TRBD1 (5 bases). The CDR3 consists of 14 residues. The V gene's germline CDR1 is LNHDA and CDR2 SQIVND (reference sequence). Trimming cost V 5 bases and J 1 base, with 12 bases left between them. The CDR3 region is CASSSRTTSYEQYF. In nucleotides, the CDR3 is TGTGCCAGTAGTTCCAGGACAACTTCCTACGAGCAGTACTTC. Supplemented by reference TRBV19 and TRBJ2-7, the full variable domain reads DGGITQSPKYLFRKEGQNVTLSCEQNLNHDAMYWYRQDPGQGLRLIYYSQIVNDFQKGDIAEGYSVSREKKESFPLTVTSAQKNPTAFYLCASSSRTTSYEQYFGPGTRLTVT.

CDR3 in DNA: TGTGCCTGGAGTGTCCCCGGGAGGTCAGTAGCTTTCTTT. Protein sequence: CAWSVPGRSVAFF. V usage is TRBV30 and J usage is TRBJ1-1; unclear D gene. The CDR3 is 13 residues long. V was clipped by 0 bases and J by 10 bases, with 15 bases between them. Germline CDR1 is GTSNPN and CDR2 is SVGIG (reference sequence).